This TCR beta chain was profiled in a study of CD8 T cells in ankylosing spondylitis. Unmatched junction bases numbered 7, after V lost 5 bases and J lost 3 bases. The CDR3 consists of 15 residues. The germline CDR1 and CDR2 sequences are SGDLS and YYNGEE. As the method for making TCR beta libraries, quantitative 5'-RACE with molecular barcodes was used. TCRdb reprocessed the 5' RACE reads via MiXCR and lists one record per CDR3 protein. The sample has some 38,000 distinct CDR3 sequences; approximately 3% are singletons. Many counts were recorded for this clonotype. Its antigen is as yet unknown. Points from the study as a whole: Reactive arthritis synovial fluid and blood previously showed some of these motif variants. Among TCR beta sequences, a motif of under 10 highly homologous variants appeared characteristic of ankylosing spondylitis blood.

This chain connects TRBV9 to TRBJ2-1; TRBD1 matches at 8 bases. This clonotype originated in a male donor with ankylosing spondylitis or in good health (not recorded which). Sequences were obtained from blood, either unsorted or a sorted T cell fraction (not recorded which). The CDR3 region is CASSALQGVYNEQFF. CDR3 DNA: TGTGCCAGCAGTGCGTTACAGGGGGTCTACAATGAGCAGTTCTTC.